The clone carrying this T cell receptor (beta chain) occurred a few times. Its antigen is not known. CDR3 size: 15 residues. V was clipped by 5 bases and J by 0 bases, with 12 bases between them. CDR1 and CDR2 from the germline V gene are SEHNR and FQNEAQ (reference sequence). All of the isolated RNA was reverse transcribed, so expressed TCRB transcripts were sequenced. Sequencing of naive, central memory and regulatory T cell samples gave an average of about 3.9 million reads. Assay: immunoSEQ multiplex PCR; the TCRdb copy retains only in-frame clones and omits some. The profile shows 35,000 or so clones, 64% of them singletons. This record belongs to a study of beta chain features in type 1 diabetes. Study outcomes and limitations: The study found moderately but significantly shorter TCRB CDR3s in all four CD4+ subsets of Type 1 diabetes patients. cDNA-based reads could over-represent cells with high TCR expression.

The V gene is TRBV7-9, the J gene TRBJ2-3; D unclear. This TCR was recovered from a woman aged 25 to 39 in good health. Source material: Tregs from blood. CDR3 DNA: TGTGCCAGCAGCGAACAGCAACCTAGCACAGATACGCAGTATTTT. Translated, it gives CASSEQQPSTDTQYF.